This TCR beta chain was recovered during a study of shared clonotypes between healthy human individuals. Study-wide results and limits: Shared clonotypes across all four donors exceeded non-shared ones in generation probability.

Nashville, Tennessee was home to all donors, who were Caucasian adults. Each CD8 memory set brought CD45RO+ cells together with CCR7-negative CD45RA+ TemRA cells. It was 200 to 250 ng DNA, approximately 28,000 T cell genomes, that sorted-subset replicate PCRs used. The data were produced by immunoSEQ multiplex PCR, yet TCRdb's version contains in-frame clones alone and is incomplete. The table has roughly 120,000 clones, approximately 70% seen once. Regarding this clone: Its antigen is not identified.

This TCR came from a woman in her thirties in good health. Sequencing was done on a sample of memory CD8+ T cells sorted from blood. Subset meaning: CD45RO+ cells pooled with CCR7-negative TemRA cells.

The CDR3 DNA is TGTGCCAGCAGTTACTCGGGCCCGGACAGGGCCGGGGAGCTGTTTTTT. Translated, it gives CASSYSGPDRAGELFF. The J gene is TRBJ2-2, the V gene TRBV6-5; 8 bases agree with TRBD1. Germline CDR1 reads MNHEY; CDR2 reads SVGAGI. The CDR3 covers 16 residues. Losses at the gene ends were 0 bases for V and 6 bases for J; bases not matched to a gene: 6.